These 3 T cell receptor beta chains were sequenced from one sample in a study of shared clonotypes between healthy human individuals. Profiled with immunoSEQ multiplex PCR; TCRdb holds only in-frame clones, not every one. The repertoire holds about 320,000 clones, around 87% seen once, with 15% to 20% in the top ten. The sample comprised memory CD8+ T cells sorted from blood. Regarding subset: CD45RO+ cells pooled with CCR7-negative TemRA cells. These TCRs come from a man younger than 30 in good health.

The J gene is TRBJ1-3, the V gene TRBV6-5, with a tentative D call TRBD1 (6 bases). Germline V CDR1 and CDR2: MNHEY, SVGAGI. The CDR3 covers 14 residues. V lost 2 bases and J lost 3, with 8 bases in between. In DNA, the CDR3 is TGTGCCAGCAGTTACGACAGGAGTGGAAACACCATATATTTT. Translated: CASSYDRSGNTIYF.

The V call is TRBV6-6, the J call TRBJ1-6; D ambiguous. This CDR3 spans 12 amino acids. Germline V gene data show CDR1 as MNHNY and CDR2 as SVGAGI (reference sequence). V was clipped by 2 bases and J by 6 bases, with 2 bases between them. The DNA for the CDR3 is TGTGCCAGCAGTTACGGTAATTCACCCCTCCACTTT. This sequence encodes CASSYGNSPLHF.

This clone was detected only a few times. V usage is TRBV11-2 and J usage is TRBJ2-2; 7 bases are a match to TRBD1. V trimming: 4 bases; J trimming: 6 bases; junction bases outside the gene matches: 14. The CDR3 has 17 residues. The germline V gene has CDR1 SGHAT and CDR2 FQNNGV. The CDR3 sequence is CASSSLDWTGYAGELFF. DNA of the CDR3: TGTGCCAGCAGCTCGCTCGACTGGACAGGTTATGCCGGGGAGCTGTTTTTT.